These 27 T cell receptor beta chains share one sample of origin, sequenced in a study of blood T cell repertoires in COVID-19. Repertoires were generated with immunoSEQ multiplex PCR, while TCRdb's copy carries only in-frame clones and drops some. This table has about 91,000 clones, about 81% appearing once. Sequencing was carried out using peripheral blood. Every receptor here comes from an older man with acute or convalescent COVID-19.

The chain links TRBV6-4 to TRBJ2-5; 9 bases are shared with TRBD1. J gave up 2 bases and V 0 bases, and 4 bases lay outside the gene matches. This CDR3 comprises 16 residues. Germline V gene lookup returns CDR1 MRHNA and CDR2 SNTAGT. The CDR3 DNA reads as TGTGCCAGCAGTGACTCGGTGACAGGGGGTCAAGAGACCCAGTACTTC. Protein sequence: CASSDSVTGGQETQYF.

The chain has TRBV6-5 and TRBJ2-6; perhaps TRBD2 as D (5 bases). Per germline, CDR1 MNHEY and CDR2 SVGAGI. This CDR3 has 13 amino acids. V lost 11 bases and J lost 4, with 12 bases in between. The CDR3 nucleotides read TGTGCCGGAGGAGTAGCCGGGGCCAACGTCCTGACTTTC. The encoded protein is CAGGVAGANVLTF.

V gene TRBV7-3 combines with J gene TRBJ2-1, with D maybe TRBD2 (5 bases). This CDR3 region has 14 residues. Germline CDR1 reads SGHTA; CDR2 reads FQGTGA. Between the trimmed V and J ends, which lost 3 bases and 7 bases, there was a span of 13 bases. This CDR3 is CASSFAGLENEQFF. The CDR3 DNA sequence: TGTGCCAGCAGCTTCGCCGGACTCGAAAATGAGCAGTTCTTC.

The J gene is TRBJ2-1, the V gene TRBV6-2 or TRBV6-3; D unclear. CDR3 length: 15 amino acids. Trimming took off 0 bases at V and 4 bases at J, with 10 bases between the two ends. Germline V gives CDR1 MNHEY, CDR2 SVGEGT. The CDR3 DNA reads TGTGCCAGCAGTTACTCTCCCCTCCTTTACAATGAGCAGTTCTTC. Amino acid sequence: CASSYSPLLYNEQFF.

The chain links TRBV6-4 to TRBJ2-1; TRBD1 aligns across 8 bases. Looked up from germline, CDR1 is MRHNA and CDR2 is SNTAGT. The CDR3 is 16 residues long. Losses at the gene ends were 0 bases for V and 4 bases for J; bases not matched to a gene: 5. The DNA of the CDR3 is TGTGCCAGCAGTGACTCACCGACAGGGGCATACAATGAGCAGTTCTTC. This sequence encodes CASSDSPTGAYNEQFF.

This clone occurred once. The chain recombines TRBV28 with TRBJ2-1; the D gene is possibly TRBD2 (5 bases). Trimming left V 3 bases short and J 3 bases short, with 12 bases between. Germline CDR1 reads MDHEN; CDR2 reads SYDVKM. The CDR3 totals 15 residues. Here the CDR3 DNA reads TGTGCCAGCAGTTTTGGGGTAGCGCACTACAATGAGCAGTTCTTC. Residues: CASSFGVAHYNEQFF.

The chain links TRBV6-5 to TRBJ1-4; 7 bases are a match to TRBD1. Germline values: CDR1 MNHEY, CDR2 SVGAGI. The CDR3 consists of 16 residues. Unmatched junction bases numbered 5, after V lost 2 bases and J lost 2 bases. The CDR3 DNA is TGTGCCAGCAGTTACGACACAGGGGTGACTAATGAAAAACTGTTTTTT. Its translation is CASSYDTGVTNEKLFF.

As DNA, the CDR3 is TGTGCCAGCAGCTTTACAGTATCTGGAAACACCATATATTTT. Translation: CASSFTVSGNTIYF. This chain joins TRBV7-9 and TRBJ1-3, with D hard to call. Trimming removed 3 bases from V and 1 base from J, with 7 bases in between. There are 14 residues in the CDR3. In germline, CDR1 is SEHNR, CDR2 FQNEAQ (reference sequence).

The chain uses TRBV7-8 and TRBJ2-3; TRBD2 matches 12 bases. Losses at the gene ends were 5 bases for V and 0 bases for J; bases not matched to a gene: 6. CDR1 is SGHVS, CDR2 FQNEAQ, per germline. The length of the CDR3 is 17 residues. The CDR3 nucleotides are TGTGCCAGCAGCCGGGGACTAGCGGGCCCTAGCACAGATACGCAGTATTTT. The encoded protein is CASSRGLAGPSTDTQYF. Variable domain in full (rest from reference TRBV7-8 and TRBJ2-3): GAGVSQSPRYKVAKRGQDVALRCDPISGHVSLFWYQQALGQGPEFLTYFQNEAQLDKSGLPSDRFFAERPEGSVSTLKIQRTQQEDSAVYLCASSRGLAGPSTDTQYFGPGTRLTVL.

V and J are TRBV27 and TRBJ2-7, with 7 bases aligning to TRBD1. Per germline, CDR1 MNHEY and CDR2 SMNVEV (reference sequence). With V trimmed by 5 bases and J by 3 bases, 10 bases remained unmatched. CDR3 length equals 15 residues. The chain's CDR3 is CASSGRTGARYEQYF. The CDR3 coding sequence is TGTGCCAGCAGTGGACGGACAGGCGCGCGCTACGAGCAGTACTTC.

V usage is TRBV6-5 and J usage is TRBJ2-2; D is unclear. Germline V gene sequence: CDR1 MNHEY, CDR2 SVGAGI. V was pared by 5 bases and J by 2 bases, with 9 bases between. The CDR3 extends over 14 amino acids. The CDR3 region has the DNA TGTGCCAGCAGTCGGCGACTTAACACCGGGGAGCTGTTTTTT. Encoded protein: CASSRRLNTGELFF.

This chain uses TRBV28 with TRBJ1-5; D not resolved. Germline CDR1 MDHEN, CDR2 SYDVKM. The ends were cut back, 5 bases at V and 0 bases at J, with 11 bases in the middle. CDR3 length equals 15 residues. The CDR3 protein is CASSGPLGSNQPQHF. CDR3 in DNA: TGTGCCAGCAGTGGGCCATTGGGTAGCAATCAGCCCCAGCATTTT.

The sample holds a few counts of this clone. The chain links TRBV12-3 or TRBV12-4 to TRBJ2-1; D gene uncertain. The length of the CDR3 is 12 residues. Trimming removed 5 bases at V and 8 bases at J, with 10 bases between. CDR3 sequence reads: CASSPYMDEQFF. DNA for the CDR3: TGTGCCAGCAGTCCCTATATGGATGAGCAGTTCTTC.

The chain's CDR3 is CASSIPGTSGADTQYF. The CDR3 DNA sequence: TGTGCCAGTAGTATACCCGGGACTAGCGGGGCAGATACGCAGTATTTT. This sequence joins TRBV19 and TRBJ2-3, with 13 bases lining up with TRBD2. Per the germline V gene, CDR1 is LNHDA and CDR2 is SQIVND (reference sequence). The CDR3 is 16 amino acids. V shed 2 bases and J 4 bases; nucleotides not matched to a gene: 3.

The J gene is TRBJ2-4, the V gene TRBV28, with no clear D. The germline CDR1 and CDR2 sequences are MDHEN and SYDVKM. This CDR3 is built from 14 residues. Trimming pared 10 bases from V and 0 bases from J, leaving 13 bases between. The chain's CDR3 is CAIQPRLAKNIQYF. The DNA of the CDR3 is TGTGCCATTCAACCTCGGTTAGCCAAAAACATTCAGTACTTC.

This sequence joins TRBV11-2 and TRBJ2-7; 9 positions match TRBD2. Unmatched junction bases numbered 7, after V lost 6 bases and J lost 4 bases. The CDR3 length is 14 residues. Germline CDR1 reads SGHAT; CDR2 reads FQNNGV. In DNA form, the CDR3 reads TGTGCCAGCAGTTCCGGGACTAGCCAGTACGAGCAGTACTTC. The encoded protein is CASSSGTSQYEQYF.

The chain employs TRBV25-1 and TRBJ1-4; D possibly corresponds to TRBD1 (5 bases). Deletions cut 0 bases from V and 0 bases from J, with 14 bases between. The CDR3 extends over 18 amino acids. The germline V gene has CDR1 MGHDK and CDR2 SYGVNS. CDR3 coding DNA: TGTGCCAGCAGTGAATATCCCGGGGGGATATCAACTAATGAAAAACTGTTTTTT. Protein sequence: CASSEYPGGISTNEKLFF.

This chain joins TRBV19 and TRBJ2-7; 7 bases agree with TRBD1. Germline lookup yields CDR1 LNHDA and CDR2 SQIVND (reference sequence). The trim removed 6 bases at V and 1 base at J, leaving 6 bases unmatched. The CDR3 contains 14 residues. Here the CDR3 reads CASSRQGTSYEQYF. The CDR3, as DNA: TGTGCCAGTAGCAGACAGGGTACTTCCTACGAGCAGTACTTC.

J is TRBJ1-6 and V is TRBV2; D is ambiguous. Germline V gene data show CDR1 as SNHLY and CDR2 as FYNNEI. V lost 6 bases, J lost 6 bases, and 9 bases lay in between. The length of the CDR3 is 13 residues. DNA of the CDR3: TGTGCCAGCAGAATGAGGGCTAATTCACCCCTCCACTTT. Translating it yields CASRMRANSPLHF.

The rearrangement links TRBV27 to TRBJ1-6, with no clear D. Germline values: CDR1 MNHEY, CDR2 SMNVEV (reference sequence). V shed 5 bases and J shed 8 bases, with 10 bases lying between them. This CDR3 is 13 amino acids long. In DNA, the CDR3 is TGTGCCAGCAGTCGTCGGTCCTATTCACCCCTCCACTTT. The encoded protein is CASSRRSYSPLHF.

This chain joins TRBV11-1 and TRBJ2-5; no firm D call. The CDR3 loop spans 11 amino acids. The V end lost 5 bases, the J end lost 2 bases, and 3 bases lay between the germline ends. Per germline, CDR1 SGHAT and CDR2 FQDESV (reference sequence). The CDR3 reads CASSQQETQYF. CDR3 in DNA: TGTGCCAGCAGCCAACAAGAGACCCAGTACTTC.

The chain combines TRBV27 with TRBJ1-2; the D gene is possibly TRBD1 (6 bases). V was shortened by 5 bases and J by 7 bases, with 29 bases between the two germline ends. CDR3 size: 18 residues. Germline V gives CDR1 MNHEY, CDR2 SMNVEV (reference sequence). The CDR3 coding sequence is TGTGCCAGCAGTCCAGGCCGGGACACGCCTTTCTTGCTCTCTGGCTACACCTTC. It encodes CASSPGRDTPFLLSGYTF.

This sequence joins TRBV24-1 and TRBJ2-2; D is perhaps TRBD1 (7 bases). CDR3 size: 16 residues. Trimming removed 5 bases at V and 4 bases at J, with 16 bases between. Germline values: CDR1 KGHDR, CDR2 SFDVKD. CDR3 protein: CATSAAEGASTGELFF. The CDR3 nucleotides read TGTGCCACCAGTGCGGCGGAGGGGGCAAGCACCGGGGAGCTGTTTTTT.

V usage is TRBV18 and J usage is TRBJ1-1; D perhaps matches TRBD1 (5 bases). Trimming took 0 bases from V and 4 from J, leaving 9 bases between them. Germline CDR1 is KGHSH and CDR2 is LQKENI. CDR3 size: 14 residues. The CDR3 is CASSPPSGGTEAFF. DNA of the CDR3: TGTGCCAGCTCACCACCATCCGGGGGCACTGAAGCTTTCTTT.

The chain combines TRBV19 with TRBJ2-7, with D unclear. Germline values: CDR1 LNHDA, CDR2 SQIVND (reference sequence). The CDR3 is 13 residues long. Trimming removed 3 bases at V and 0 bases at J, with 6 bases between. The chain's CDR3 is CASSIAVSYEQYF. CDR3 nucleotides: TGTGCCAGTAGTATTGCGGTCTCCTACGAGCAGTACTTC.

The chain uses TRBV20-1 and TRBJ1-2; no clear D. In germline, CDR1 is DFQATT, CDR2 SNEGSKA (reference sequence). The CDR3 runs 15 residues. V dropped 6 bases and J dropped 0 bases, with 17 bases sitting between them. The CDR3 sequence is CSASGGSDSNYGYTF. The CDR3 DNA sequence: TGCAGTGCCAGTGGCGGTTCAGATTCTAACTATGGCTACACCTTC.

The chain carries TRBV7-9 and TRBJ2-7; TRBD2 is a possible D gene (5 bases). Germline CDR1 and CDR2: SEHNR and FQNEAQ (reference sequence). Deletions cut 6 bases from V and 0 bases from J, with 12 bases between. The CDR3 runs 14 residues. CDR3 loop: CASSPGLISYEQYF. DNA for the CDR3: TGTGCCAGCAGTCCAGGACTTATCTCCTACGAGCAGTACTTC.